The rows below give T cell receptor beta chains drawn from one sample of a study of immune evolution from preneoplasia to lung adenocarcinoma. The table came from immunoSEQ multiplex PCR; TCRdb's copy has only in-frame clones and leaves some out. This table holds about 26,000 clones, around 70% found once. Sequenced material: FFPE invasive lung adenocarcinoma tissue. Every receptor here comes from a person aged 55 to 75 with invasive lung adenocarcinoma. Some clones in this sample may be carry-over from other donors' samples. Both conserved end residues are part of each CDR3. Fields, in order: CDR3 DNA, CDR3 protein, CDR3 length, D gene, V gene, J gene, clone size. The D gene is left open where the match is weak. Only some rows state a clone size, as once, few, many or a class for expanded clones.

cdr3_nt: TGCGCCAGCAGCTTGGCCGGGACGAGAGGCACAGATACGCAGTATTTT; cdr3_aa: CASSLAGTRGTDTQYF; cdr3_length: 16; d_call: .; v_call: TRBV5-1; j_call: TRBJ2-3; clone_size: .
cdr3_nt: TGTGCCAGCAGCTTAGATTTGGGTTCCCCCTACGAGCAGTACTTC; cdr3_aa: CASSLDLGSPYEQYF; cdr3_length: 15; d_call: .; v_call: TRBV7-9; j_call: TRBJ2-7; clone_size: medium-sized
cdr3_nt: TGTGCCACCGTATCGAGCTCCTATAATTCACCCCTCCACTTT; cdr3_aa: CATVSSSYNSPLHF; cdr3_length: 14; d_call: .; v_call: TRBV28; j_call: TRBJ1-6; clone_size: .
cdr3_nt: TGTGCCAGCTTGCGACTAGGGAGCTACGAGCAGTACTTC; cdr3_aa: CASLRLGSYEQYF; cdr3_length: 13; d_call: .; v_call: TRBV6-5; j_call: TRBJ2-7; clone_size: medium-sized
cdr3_nt: TGTGCCACCAGCAGAGATTTAAACACCATATATTTT; cdr3_aa: CATSRDLNTIYF; cdr3_length: 12; d_call: .; v_call: TRBV15; j_call: TRBJ1-3; clone_size: .
cdr3_nt: TGTGCCAGCAGTGAACGGGGGGCGACCACCTACGAGCAGTACTTC; cdr3_aa: CASSERGATTYEQYF; cdr3_length: 15; d_call: .; v_call: TRBV25-1; j_call: TRBJ2-7; clone_size: .
cdr3_nt: TGTGCCAGCAGTGAGGGCAGGGGGTCCCCCTATACGCAGTATTTT; cdr3_aa: CASSEGRGSPYTQYF; cdr3_length: 15; d_call: TRBD1; v_call: TRBV2; j_call: TRBJ2-3; clone_size: .
cdr3_nt: TGTGCCAGCAGCCCAGGGTTGAGGGGGCCCAACTATGGCTACACCTTC; cdr3_aa: CASSPGLRGPNYGYTF; cdr3_length: 16; d_call: TRBD1; v_call: TRBV7-2; j_call: TRBJ1-2; clone_size: .
cdr3_nt: TGTGCCAGCAGCTTGCCGGGACAGGTCTACAATGAGCAGTTCTTC; cdr3_aa: CASSLPGQVYNEQFF; cdr3_length: 15; d_call: TRBD1; v_call: TRBV5-4; j_call: TRBJ2-1; clone_size: .
cdr3_nt: TGTGCCAGTAGAGGACGCCTCACAGATACGCAGTATTTT; cdr3_aa: CASRGRLTDTQYF; cdr3_length: 13; d_call: .; v_call: TRBV19; j_call: TRBJ2-3; clone_size: .
cdr3_nt: TGTGCCAGCAGTACTTACGGGACCCACAATGAGCAGTTCTTC; cdr3_aa: CASSTYGTHNEQFF; cdr3_length: 14; d_call: .; v_call: TRBV7-2; j_call: TRBJ2-1; clone_size: .
cdr3_nt: TGTGCCAGCAGCTTACGGTCCCTCCGGGAGAGACAAGAGACCCAGTACTTC; cdr3_aa: CASSLRSLRERQETQYF; cdr3_length: 17; d_call: .; v_call: TRBV7-8; j_call: TRBJ2-5; clone_size: .
cdr3_nt: TGTGCCAGCAGCTTACGGCCAGGGGATCCCTACGAGCAGTACTTC; cdr3_aa: CASSLRPGDPYEQYF; cdr3_length: 15; d_call: .; v_call: TRBV7-6; j_call: TRBJ2-7; clone_size: .
cdr3_nt: TGTGCCAGCAGCTTACAGGCTGGTGGCTACACCTTC; cdr3_aa: CASSLQAGGYTF; cdr3_length: 12; d_call: .; v_call: TRBV7-9; j_call: TRBJ1-2; clone_size: medium-sized
cdr3_nt: TGTGCCAGCAACCACCTCGGGACAGGGCTCGGCGAGCAGTACTTC; cdr3_aa: CASNHLGTGLGEQYF; cdr3_length: 15; d_call: TRBD1; v_call: TRBV28; j_call: TRBJ2-7; clone_size: .
cdr3_nt: TGTGCCAGCAGGAACGGGAACTCCTACGAGCAGTACTTC; cdr3_aa: CASRNGNSYEQYF; cdr3_length: 13; d_call: .; v_call: TRBV11-3; j_call: TRBJ2-7; clone_size: .
cdr3_nt: TGCGCCAGCAGCCTGGGGGGAGGGAATTCTGGGGCCAACGTCCTGACTTTC; cdr3_aa: CASSLGGGNSGANVLTF; cdr3_length: 17; d_call: TRBD2; v_call: TRBV4-1; j_call: TRBJ2-6; clone_size: .
cdr3_nt: TGTGCCAGCAGCTTAATGGGCCTTGGGGAGACCCAGTACTTC; cdr3_aa: CASSLMGLGETQYF; cdr3_length: 14; d_call: .; v_call: TRBV7-2; j_call: TRBJ2-5; clone_size: .
cdr3_nt: TGTGCCAGCAGCCTGAAGGGACTAGCGGGAGGGGGGCAGTTCTTC; cdr3_aa: CASSLKGLAGGGQFF; cdr3_length: 15; d_call: TRBD2; v_call: TRBV6-6; j_call: TRBJ2-1; clone_size: .
cdr3_nt: TGCGCCAGCACCGATCTTAGCGGGAGTGGGGATACGCAGTATTTT; cdr3_aa: CASTDLSGSGDTQYF; cdr3_length: 15; d_call: TRBD2; v_call: TRBV5-1; j_call: TRBJ2-3; clone_size: .
cdr3_nt: TGTGCCATCAAGGGGGGCTTGGAACCCTACGAGCAGTACTTC; cdr3_aa: CAIKGGLEPYEQYF; cdr3_length: 14; d_call: .; v_call: TRBV10-3; j_call: TRBJ2-7; clone_size: .
cdr3_nt: TGTGCCAGCAGTTTCTACAGGGGGACCGGGGAGCTGTTTTTT; cdr3_aa: CASSFYRGTGELFF; cdr3_length: 14; d_call: TRBD1; v_call: TRBV27; j_call: TRBJ2-2; clone_size: .
cdr3_nt: TGCAGCGTTGAAGAGTCGGAGGGTGTCGATGGCTACACCTTC; cdr3_aa: CSVEESEGVDGYTF; cdr3_length: 14; d_call: .; v_call: TRBV29-1; j_call: TRBJ1-2; clone_size: .
cdr3_nt: TGTGCCAGCAGCTGGGACAGGGGGAACAATCAGCCCCAGCATTTT; cdr3_aa: CASSWDRGNNQPQHF; cdr3_length: 15; d_call: TRBD1; v_call: TRBV11-2; j_call: TRBJ1-5; clone_size: .
cdr3_nt: TGTGCCAGCAGTTTAAGACAGGGCGCCTTCGGCTTC; cdr3_aa: CASSLRQGAFGF; cdr3_length: 12; d_call: TRBD1; v_call: TRBV28; j_call: TRBJ1-2; clone_size: .